The 17 T cell receptor beta chains reported below all come from one sample, sequenced in a study of shared T cell receptors in the human thymus. The data were produced by immunoSEQ multiplex PCR, yet TCRdb's version contains in-frame clones alone and is incomplete. This repertoire shows about 660,000 clones, around 87% found once; its top ten account for around 0.0099%. The same specimen was also included in a second study, on human thymus T cells.

Input material: thymocytes. The origin of the receptors is a boy under two years old with a congenital heart defect.

The CDR3 here is CASSSQGGGYEQYF. Written as DNA, the CDR3 is TGTGCCAGCAGTTCCCAGGGGGGAGGCTACGAGCAGTACTTC. The V gene is TRBV27, the J gene TRBJ2-7, with D perhaps matching TRBD1 (7 bases). Germline V gives CDR1 MNHEY, CDR2 SMNVEV (reference sequence). The V end lost 4 bases, the J end lost 3 bases, and 13 bases lay between the germline ends. The CDR3 loop spans 14 amino acids.

V and J are TRBV6-6 and TRBJ2-1; TRBD2 aligns across 9 bases. The CDR3 consists of 16 residues. Germline V gene sequence: CDR1 MNHNY, CDR2 SVGAGI (reference sequence). V shed 7 bases and J 10 bases; nucleotides not matched to a gene: 17. DNA for the CDR3: TGTGCCAGCACCTTCCGGCGGGAGGGTTCATTTTGGGAGCAGTTCTTC. This translates into CASTFRREGSFWEQFF.

This chain links TRBV2 with TRBJ2-5; 7 bases fit TRBD2. The ends lost 5 bases at V and 5 bases at J; junction bases unmatched: 5. Germline V lookup: CDR1 SNHLY, CDR2 FYNNEI. There are 13 residues in the CDR3. Here the CDR3 reads CASSMTSFETQYF. CDR3 nucleotides: TGTGCCAGCAGTATGACTAGCTTTGAGACCCAGTACTTC.

The chain joins TRBV27 to TRBJ1-5, with TRBD1 identical over 8 bases. CDR1 MNHEY and CDR2 SMNVEV come from the germline V gene (reference sequence). With V trimmed by 5 bases and J by 5 bases, 17 bases remained unmatched. The length of the CDR3 is 18 residues. CDR3 amino acids: CASSPRDRGAFPDQPQHF. The CDR3 DNA reads TGTGCCAGCAGTCCTCGCGACAGGGGCGCGTTTCCTGATCAGCCCCAGCATTTT.

The CDR3 DNA reads TGTGCCAGCAGCTCTACAGGGGGTCTCCGGGACACTGAAGCTTTCTTT. Encoded protein: CASSSTGGLRDTEAFF. V is TRBV7-6 and J is TRBJ1-1; 8 bases fit TRBD1. CDR3 length: 16 amino acids. CDR1 and CDR2 (germline): SGHVS, FNYEAQ. Trimming took 4 bases from V and 3 from J; bases not matched to a gene: 10.

Only one count was recorded for this clone. The rearrangement uses TRBV4-2 and TRBJ2-7, with 9 bases identical to TRBD2. Germline V gene data show CDR1 as LGHNA and CDR2 as YNFKEQ. The CDR3 is 15 amino acids. J gave up 6 bases and V 0 bases, and 6 bases lay outside the gene matches. CDR3: CASSQDHSGRSEQYF. The CDR3 DNA follows: TGTGCCAGCAGCCAAGATCATAGCGGGAGAAGCGAGCAGTACTTC.

Details on this clone: Other DNA sequences within the sample encode an identical CDR3. The CDR3 loop is CAWSRGGNTEAFF. The CDR3 coding sequence is TGTGCCTGGAGTAGAGGGGGAAACACTGAAGCTTTCTTT. This chain uses TRBV30 with TRBJ1-1, with D possibly matching TRBD1 (6 bases). Germline V CDR1 and CDR2: GTSNPN, SVGIG (reference sequence). The CDR3 covers 13 residues. The V end was cut by 2 bases, the J end by 2 bases, with 9 bases between.

The DNA of the CDR3 is TGCAGCGTTGGGACTAGCGGGAGAACCTACAATGAGCAGTTCTTC. This codes for CSVGTSGRTYNEQFF. The chain recombines TRBV29-1 with TRBJ2-1; 13 nucleotides agree with TRBD2. CDR3 size: 15 residues. The germline gives CDR1 SQVTM, CDR2 ANQGSEA. The V segment lost 4 bases and the J segment 2 bases; nucleotides outside the gene matches: 2.

The chain links TRBV4-1 to TRBJ1-5; 7 bases align to TRBD1. The V segment lost 1 base and the J segment 1 base; nucleotides outside the gene matches: 1. The CDR3 has 15 amino acids. From germline, CDR1 is MGHRA and CDR2 YSYEKL. The DNA of the CDR3 is TGCGCCAGCAGCCAAGTGGGACAGAGCAATCAGCCCCAGCATTTT. It translates to CASSQVGQSNQPQHF.

This chain uses TRBV4-1 with TRBJ2-7; possibly TRBD2 for D (5 bases). Trimming cost V 0 bases and J 4 bases, with 19 bases left between them. This CDR3 comprises 17 residues. In germline, CDR1 is MGHRA, CDR2 YSYEKL. The CDR3 protein is CASSQDWYSRPGYEQYF. In DNA, the CDR3 is TGCGCCAGCAGCCAAGATTGGTACTCCCGCCCGGGGTACGAGCAGTACTTC.

The gene calls are TRBV28 and TRBJ2-2, with D unresolved. Trimming took 8 bases from V and 1 from J, leaving 5 bases between them. This CDR3 has 12 residues. The germline gives CDR1 MDHEN, CDR2 SYDVKM. The CDR3 loop reads CASGRNTGELFF. For the CDR3, the DNA is TGTGCCAGCGGGCGGAACACCGGGGAGCTGTTTTTT.

The chain joins TRBV29-1 to TRBJ2-3; 8 nucleotides agree with TRBD1. This CDR3 region has 12 residues. After removal of 6 bases from V and 1 base from J, the junction contained 0 bases not matched to a gene. Per germline, CDR1 SQVTM and CDR2 ANQGSEA. Here the CDR3 reads CSVTGGTDTQYF. The CDR3 DNA reads TGCAGCGTGACAGGGGGCACAGATACGCAGTATTTT.

This clone was seen only a few times. The rearrangement joins TRBV4-1 to TRBJ1-3, with TRBD1 as a possible D gene (5 bases). Trimming took 0 bases from V and 0 from J, leaving 9 bases between them. From germline, CDR1 is MGHRA and CDR2 YSYEKL. This CDR3 is 16 amino acids long. Here the CDR3 DNA reads TGCGCCAGCAGCCAAGATCGACAGACCTCTGGAAACACCATATATTTT. Its protein is CASSQDRQTSGNTIYF.

J is TRBJ2-1 and V is TRBV5-1; D gene unclear. V was pared by 2 bases and J by 0 bases, with 6 bases between. The CDR3 has 14 residues. Germline V gives CDR1 SGHRS, CDR2 YFSETQ. The CDR3 loop is CASSLTVSYNEQFF. CDR3 nucleotide sequence: TGCGCCAGCAGCTTAACGGTCTCCTACAATGAGCAGTTCTTC. Looking up the rest from reference TRBV5-1 and TRBJ2-1 gives the full variable domain: KAGVTQTPRYLIKTRGQQVTLSCSPISGHRSVSWYQQTPGQGLQFLFEYFSETQRNKGNFPGRFSGRQFSNSRSEMNVSTLELGDSALYLCASSLTVSYNEQFFGPGTRLTVL.

The chain joins TRBV19 to TRBJ1-2; 7 bases fit TRBD1. This CDR3 is 13 amino acids long. The V gene's germline CDR1 is LNHDA and CDR2 SQIVND (reference sequence). Trimming cost V 1 base and J 8 bases; bases outside gene matches: 4. The chain's CDR3 is CASSIGQGKGYTF. As DNA, the CDR3 is TGTGCCAGTAGTATAGGACAGGGCAAAGGCTACACCTTC. The entire variable domain, with the rest obtained from reference TRBV19 and TRBJ1-2, is as follows: DGGITQSPKYLFRKEGQNVTLSCEQNLNHDAMYWYRQDPGQGLRLIYYSQIVNDFQKGDIAEGYSVSREKKESFPLTVTSAQKNPTAFYLCASSIGQGKGYTFGSGTRLTVV.

The chain is built from TRBV6-5 and TRBJ2-2, with D possibly TRBD1 on 6 matching bases. V was clipped by 6 bases and J by 5 bases, with 13 bases between them. The CDR3 extends over 14 amino acids. Germline V gives CDR1 MNHEY, CDR2 SVGAGI. CDR3 region: CASSRGLKTGELFF. The CDR3 nucleotides are TGTGCCAGCAGCAGGGGCCTAAAAACCGGGGAGCTGTTTTTT.

The chain combines TRBV5-1 with TRBJ1-2; 8 nucleotides align to TRBD1. Germline V gene data show CDR1 as SGHRS and CDR2 as YFSETQ. The trim removed 0 bases at V and 0 bases at J, leaving 1 base unmatched. The CDR3 sequence is 15 residues long. CDR3: CASSLGQGTNYGYTF. The CDR3 nucleotides are TGCGCCAGCAGCTTGGGACAGGGGACTAACTATGGCTACACCTTC.